The rows below give T cell receptor beta chains drawn from one sample of a study of shared clonotypes between healthy human individuals. Only in-frame clones appear in the TCRdb table, and some are missing; sequencing was by immunoSEQ multiplex PCR. The table lists about 2.4 million clones, roughly 93% of them singletons. Sequencing was done on a sample of naive CD4+ T cells from PBMCs. All receptors come from a man aged 18 to 30 in good health. Some clones in this sample may be carry-over from other donors' samples. Both conserved end residues are part of each CDR3. Each record gives: J gene, D gene, clone size, V gene, CDR3 DNA, CDR3 protein. The D gene is left open where the match is weak. Rows may omit the clone size; those that give it use once, few, many or a size class.

j_gene: TRBJ2-7; d_gene: TRBD2; abundance: .; v_gene: TRBV7-2; CDR3nt: TGTGCCAGCAGCTCGCGGACTAGCGCCACACTTTACGAGCAGTACTTC; CDR3aa: CASSSRTSATLYEQYF
j_gene: TRBJ1-1; d_gene: TRBD1; abundance: once; v_gene: TRBV18; CDR3nt: TGTGCCAGCTCACCCCTAGGGACAGGGTCGAACACTGAAGCTTTCTTT; CDR3aa: CASSPLGTGSNTEAFF
j_gene: TRBJ2-7; d_gene: .; abundance: .; v_gene: TRBV28; CDR3nt: TGTGCCAGCAGTTTGACAGGAATCGGCGAGCAGTACTTC; CDR3aa: CASSLTGIGEQYF
j_gene: TRBJ2-3; d_gene: .; abundance: .; v_gene: TRBV5-1; CDR3nt: TGCGCCAGCAGCTTGGCGGGGTTGGGTGCAGATACGCAGTATTTT; CDR3aa: CASSLAGLGADTQYF
j_gene: TRBJ2-3; d_gene: TRBD1; abundance: .; v_gene: TRBV11-2; CDR3nt: TGTGCCAGCAGCCGCCCTGGGACAGGGGGCAGGACAGATACGCAGTATTTT; CDR3aa: CASSRPGTGGRTDTQYF
j_gene: TRBJ1-1; d_gene: .; abundance: .; v_gene: TRBV19; CDR3nt: TGTGCCAGTAGTGTCAACAGGGTGAACACTGAAGCTTTCTTT; CDR3aa: CASSVNRVNTEAFF
j_gene: TRBJ1-2; d_gene: .; abundance: .; v_gene: TRBV5-4; CDR3nt: TGTGCCAGCAGCTTGGCCGGGACGGACGGCTACACCTTC; CDR3aa: CASSLAGTDGYTF
j_gene: TRBJ2-2; d_gene: .; abundance: .; v_gene: TRBV5-1; CDR3nt: TGCGCCAGCAGCTTGTCAGGGGACACCGGGGAGCTGTTTTTT; CDR3aa: CASSLSGDTGELFF
j_gene: TRBJ2-7; d_gene: TRBD1; abundance: .; v_gene: TRBV5-1; CDR3nt: TGCGCCAGCGCCCCGGGACAGAGGGCCGGCGAGCAGTACTTC; CDR3aa: CASAPGQRAGEQYF
j_gene: TRBJ2-2; d_gene: .; abundance: .; v_gene: TRBV4-3; CDR3nt: TGCGCCAGCAGCCAAGATCCGGCGGGAACGGGGTATGCCGGGGAGCTGTTTTTT; CDR3aa: CASSQDPAGTGYAGELFF
j_gene: TRBJ2-7; d_gene: .; abundance: .; v_gene: TRBV7-8; CDR3nt: TGTGCCAGCAGCTTATGGTCCGGACATTCCGAGCAGTACTTC; CDR3aa: CASSLWSGHSEQYF
j_gene: TRBJ1-1; d_gene: .; abundance: few; v_gene: TRBV29-1; CDR3nt: TGCAGCGTTTCCCGGACGGTGAACACTGAAGCTTTCTTT; CDR3aa: CSVSRTVNTEAFF
j_gene: TRBJ2-5; d_gene: TRBD2; abundance: .; v_gene: TRBV25-1; CDR3nt: TGTGCCAGCAGTGAAGGGGGACTAGCGGGTAAAGAGACCCAGTACTTC; CDR3aa: CASSEGGLAGKETQYF
j_gene: TRBJ1-1; d_gene: .; abundance: .; v_gene: TRBV7-9; CDR3nt: TGTGCCAGCAGCCCGGGCCCTATAGGGACTGAAGCTTTCTTT; CDR3aa: CASSPGPIGTEAFF
j_gene: TRBJ2-3; d_gene: .; abundance: .; v_gene: TRBV6-1; CDR3nt: TGTGCCCTAGGAGGGGCAGATACGCAGTATTTT; CDR3aa: CALGGADTQYF
j_gene: TRBJ2-1; d_gene: TRBD2; abundance: .; v_gene: TRBV12-5; CDR3nt: TGTGCTAGTGGTTTGGCCGGCGGGAGAGATTACAATGAGCAGTTCTTC; CDR3aa: CASGLAGGRDYNEQFF
j_gene: TRBJ2-7; d_gene: .; abundance: .; v_gene: TRBV27; CDR3nt: TGTCAGGACGGGCAGCCCTACGAGCAGTACTTC; CDR3aa: CQDGQPYEQYF
j_gene: TRBJ2-5; d_gene: .; abundance: .; v_gene: TRBV7-8; CDR3nt: TGTGCCAGCAGCAGATACCGGGACATCCAAGAGACCCAGTACTTC; CDR3aa: CASSRYRDIQETQYF
j_gene: TRBJ2-7; d_gene: .; abundance: .; v_gene: TRBV2; CDR3nt: TGTGCCAGCAGTATGTCAGACTCCTACGAGCAGTACTTC; CDR3aa: CASSMSDSYEQYF
j_gene: TRBJ1-5; d_gene: TRBD1; abundance: .; v_gene: TRBV18; CDR3nt: TGTGCCAGCTCGACGACAGGGGGTGGGAATCAGCCCCAGCATTTT; CDR3aa: CASSTTGGGNQPQHF
j_gene: TRBJ2-2; d_gene: .; abundance: once; v_gene: TRBV30; CDR3nt: TGTGCCTGGAGTGCCCCCATCGGGGAGCTGTTTTTT; CDR3aa: CAWSAPIGELFF
j_gene: TRBJ1-1; d_gene: TRBD1; abundance: once; v_gene: TRBV27; CDR3nt: TGTGCCAGCAGTCGGAGGGACAGAAACTCCAACACTGAAGCTTTCTTT; CDR3aa: CASSRRDRNSNTEAFF
j_gene: TRBJ2-5; d_gene: .; abundance: .; v_gene: TRBV7-2; CDR3nt: TGTGCCAGCAGCCTTAGTTGGACGACAGAGACCCAGTACTTC; CDR3aa: CASSLSWTTETQYF
j_gene: TRBJ1-2; d_gene: TRBD1; abundance: .; v_gene: TRBV28; CDR3nt: TGTGCCAGCGGATCGACAGGGGGATCTTATGGCTACACCTTC; CDR3aa: CASGSTGGSYGYTF
j_gene: TRBJ2-5; d_gene: .; abundance: .; v_gene: TRBV7-3; CDR3nt: TGTGCCAGCAGCCCCGGGGAGTCCCAAGAGACCCAGTACTTC; CDR3aa: CASSPGESQETQYF
j_gene: TRBJ2-2; d_gene: .; abundance: few; v_gene: TRBV2; CDR3nt: TGTGCCAGCAAGTGGATGAACACCGGGGAGCTGTTTTTT; CDR3aa: CASKWMNTGELFF
j_gene: TRBJ1-2; d_gene: .; abundance: .; v_gene: TRBV19; CDR3nt: TGTGCCAGTAGCCGGACAGCAACCTATGGCTACACCTTC; CDR3aa: CASSRTATYGYTF
j_gene: TRBJ1-4; d_gene: .; abundance: .; v_gene: TRBV14; CDR3nt: TGTGCCAGCAGCCCAGGGGACGGCGGGGAAAAACTGTTTTTT; CDR3aa: CASSPGDGGEKLFF
j_gene: TRBJ2-1; d_gene: TRBD2; abundance: .; v_gene: TRBV10-3; CDR3nt: TGTGCCATCAGCGAAGAGCGGGAGGGCTACAATGAGCAGTTCTTC; CDR3aa: CAISEEREGYNEQFF
j_gene: TRBJ2-7; d_gene: .; abundance: once; v_gene: TRBV2; CDR3nt: TGTGCCAGCCTCCCGGGGACATCCTACGAGCAGTACTTC; CDR3aa: CASLPGTSYEQYF
j_gene: TRBJ2-3; d_gene: .; abundance: .; v_gene: TRBV7-2; CDR3nt: TGTGCCAGCAGCCCTCGGAGGAAGGCAGATACGCAGTATTTT; CDR3aa: CASSPRRKADTQYF
j_gene: TRBJ2-1; d_gene: TRBD2; abundance: .; v_gene: TRBV25-1; CDR3nt: TGTGCCAGCAGTGTCCTAGCGGGGCCTTACAATGAGCAGTTCTTC; CDR3aa: CASSVLAGPYNEQFF
j_gene: TRBJ2-7; d_gene: .; abundance: .; v_gene: TRBV14; CDR3nt: TGTGCCAGCAGCCAAGATCTCCCTAGAGGGTACGAGCAGTACTTC; CDR3aa: CASSQDLPRGYEQYF
j_gene: TRBJ1-1; d_gene: .; abundance: .; v_gene: TRBV7-9; CDR3nt: TGTGCCAGCAGCAGAGCCCTCACAGGGATAACTGAAGCTTTCTTT; CDR3aa: CASSRALTGITEAFF
j_gene: TRBJ2-1; d_gene: TRBD1; abundance: .; v_gene: TRBV6-1; CDR3nt: TGTGCCAGCAGTAGGACAGGGGCCACGAATAATGAGCAGTTCTTC; CDR3aa: CASSRTGATNNEQFF
j_gene: TRBJ2-5; d_gene: .; abundance: .; v_gene: TRBV7-8; CDR3nt: TGTGCCAGCAGCCCCCAAGGGGCAGGCCAAGAGACCCAGTACTTC; CDR3aa: CASSPQGAGQETQYF
j_gene: TRBJ2-2; d_gene: .; abundance: .; v_gene: TRBV6-5; CDR3nt: TGTGCCAGTACTATAAAGAACACCGGGGAGCTGTTTTTT; CDR3aa: CASTIKNTGELFF
j_gene: TRBJ1-1; d_gene: TRBD1; abundance: .; v_gene: TRBV7-2; CDR3nt: TGTGCCAGCAGCCTTGGATTTACAACAGGGGTGGCTGAAGCTTTCTTT; CDR3aa: CASSLGFTTGVAEAFF
j_gene: TRBJ1-1; d_gene: .; abundance: .; v_gene: TRBV29-1; CDR3nt: TGCAGCGTTGAACCCCAGACTATGAACACTGAAGCTTTCTTT; CDR3aa: CSVEPQTMNTEAFF
j_gene: TRBJ1-6; d_gene: .; abundance: .; v_gene: TRBV4-3; CDR3nt: TGCGCCAGCAGCCAAGAAGCCACCTATAATTCACCCCTCCACTTT; CDR3aa: CASSQEATYNSPLHF
j_gene: TRBJ2-7; d_gene: .; abundance: .; v_gene: TRBV19; CDR3nt: TGTGCCAGTAGTAGCCGCGCCAGGGGCAGTAAGGCCTACGAGCAGTACTTC; CDR3aa: CASSSRARGSKAYEQYF
j_gene: TRBJ2-7; d_gene: .; abundance: .; v_gene: TRBV5-4; CDR3nt: TGTGCCAGCAGCTTGGGACAGTCCGGGCAGTACTTC; CDR3aa: CASSLGQSGQYF
j_gene: TRBJ2-1; d_gene: .; abundance: .; v_gene: TRBV29-1; CDR3nt: TGCAGCGCCTCTGCCGGGGGCAATGAGCAGTTCTTC; CDR3aa: CSASAGGNEQFF
j_gene: TRBJ1-1; d_gene: .; abundance: .; v_gene: TRBV6-1; CDR3nt: TGTGCCACCCGAAGGTTATGGAAGAACACTGAAGCTTTCTTT; CDR3aa: CATRRLWKNTEAFF
j_gene: TRBJ1-1; d_gene: .; abundance: once; v_gene: TRBV14; CDR3nt: TGTGCCAGCAGCCAAGGAGGGTACGGATACACTGAAGCTTTCTTT; CDR3aa: CASSQGGYGYTEAFF
j_gene: TRBJ1-1; d_gene: .; abundance: .; v_gene: TRBV7-3; CDR3nt: TGTGCCAGCAAACAACAGGAGAACACTGAAGCTTTCTTT; CDR3aa: CASKQQENTEAFF
j_gene: TRBJ1-1; d_gene: TRBD1; abundance: .; v_gene: TRBV5-4; CDR3nt: TGTGCCAGCAGCCCAAACAGGGGGTCTGAAGCTTTCTTT; CDR3aa: CASSPNRGSEAFF
j_gene: TRBJ1-2; d_gene: .; abundance: .; v_gene: TRBV4-3; CDR3nt: TGCGCCAGCAGCCAAGATGACAGAAGTTATGGCTACACCTTC; CDR3aa: CASSQDDRSYGYTF
j_gene: TRBJ1-1; d_gene: .; abundance: .; v_gene: TRBV2; CDR3nt: TGTGCCAGCAACCCAATCCGTCTTGGGACAGAAGCTTTCTTT; CDR3aa: CASNPIRLGTEAFF
j_gene: TRBJ1-5; d_gene: .; abundance: .; v_gene: TRBV6-1; CDR3nt: TGTGCCAGCAGTGATGAGCATCATCAGCCCCAGCATTTT; CDR3aa: CASSDEHHQPQHF